The next 16 T cell receptor beta chains were all read from a single sample in a study of human T cells and chemical hapten exposure. Blood, whole and unfractionated, served as the source for total RNA extraction. TCRdb used MiXCR to reprocess the 5' RACE reads, holding one entry per CDR3 protein. The repertoire includes 130,000 or so distinct CDR3 sequences, 3.5% to 5% of them detected once, and roughly 1.4% sits in the top ten. The source is a female donor in good health.

CDR3 in amino acids: CASSLAGQGPYEQYF. The DNA of the CDR3 is TGCGCCAGCAGCTTGGCCGGGCAGGGCCCCTACGAGCAGTACTTC. V and J are TRBV5-1 and TRBJ2-7, with TRBD1 as a possible D gene (5 bases). The CDR3 covers 15 residues. Germline-derived CDR1 and CDR2 are SGHRS and YFSETQ. The germline V and J ends were trimmed by 0 bases and 2 bases, with 12 bases remaining between them.

This clonotype appeared many times. V usage is TRBV20-1 and J usage is TRBJ1-5; perhaps TRBD1 as D (6 bases). From germline, CDR1 is DFQATT and CDR2 SNEGSKA (reference sequence). The CDR3 has 13 residues. Trimming pared 6 bases from V and 9 bases from J, leaving 18 bases between. CDR3 nucleotides: TGCAGTGCATCAGTACCCGGACAGAGGCCCCAGCATTTT. Translation: CSASVPGQRPQHF.

This clonotype was seen repeatedly, ten times or more. J is TRBJ2-7 and V is TRBV9; 8 bases map to TRBD1. CDR1 is SGDLS, CDR2 YYNGEE, per germline. V trimming: 3 bases; J trimming: 3 bases; junction bases outside the gene matches: 5. This CDR3 has 14 amino acids. Here the CDR3 reads CASSARQGNYEQYF. The CDR3 coding sequence is TGTGCCAGCAGCGCTAGACAGGGGAACTACGAGCAGTACTTC.

This clonotype was counted ten times or more. The chain combines TRBV7-9 with TRBJ1-2, with D tentatively TRBD1 (5 bases). The CDR3 length is 17 residues. Trimming pared 5 bases from V and 8 bases from J, leaving 27 bases between. Germline lookup yields CDR1 SEHNR and CDR2 FQNEAQ (reference sequence). This chain's CDR3 is CASSPPPSPRTGDGYTF. CDR3 nucleotides: TGTGCCAGCAGCCCACCGCCATCTCCGCGGACGGGGGACGGCTACACCTTC.

This clonotype was seen a handful of times. A much larger clone lies a single base off, so this may be a read error. This chain uses TRBV29-1 with TRBJ2-7; 9 nucleotides line up with TRBD1. This CDR3 has 13 amino acids. CDR1 SQVTM and CDR2 ANQGSEA come from the germline V gene. The ends lost 5 bases at V and 5 bases at J; junction bases unmatched: 7. The DNA for the CDR3 is TGCAGCGTTATGGGACAGGGTGATGACGAGCAGTACTTC. It yields the protein CSVMGQGDDEQYF.

This clonotype was counted only a few times. V usage is TRBV5-4 and J usage is TRBJ1-2; the match to TRBD1 covers 8 bases. Losses at the gene ends were 1 base for V and 6 bases for J; bases not matched to a gene: 8. Germline CDR1 reads SGHNT; CDR2 reads YYREEE (reference sequence). The CDR3 extends over 15 amino acids. CDR3 DNA sequence: TGTGCCAGCAGCTTGATCTCGCCGACAGGGGATGGCTACACCTTC. This translates into CASSLISPTGDGYTF.

For this clonotype: This may arise from a read error, as a much more abundant clone is one base away. V usage is TRBV20-1 and J usage is TRBJ2-2, with TRBD1 matching over 7 bases. CDR3 length equals 15 residues. CDR1 DFQATT and CDR2 SNEGSKA come from the germline V gene (reference sequence). The DNA of the CDR3 is TGCAATGCTAGTGGACAGGCCGCGAACACCGGGGAGCTGTTTTTT. This encodes CNASGQAANTGELFF.

This clonotype was found many times. The CDR3 reads CASSSQGLSYGYTF. CDR3 bases: TGTGCCAGCAGCTCACAGGGTTTGTCCTATGGCTACACCTTC. The chain employs TRBV13 and TRBJ1-2; TRBD1 might be the D (6 bases). The CDR3 has 14 amino acids. The germline V and J ends were trimmed by 4 bases and 4 bases, with 13 bases remaining between them. CDR1 and CDR2 (germline): PRHDT, FYEKMQ (reference sequence).

This clonotype was detected a few times. The chain employs TRBV4-2 and TRBJ2-7, with 9 bases that match TRBD1. Germline loops: CDR1 LGHNA, CDR2 YNFKEQ. This CDR3 is 16 amino acids long. Trimming cost V 4 bases and J 5 bases; bases outside gene matches: 12. The CDR3 here is CASSRDFTGGGDEQYF. The CDR3 coding sequence is TGTGCCAGCAGCCGGGATTTCACAGGGGGCGGTGACGAGCAGTACTTC.

There are many counts of this clonotype. The chain couples TRBV30 to TRBJ1-2, with D uncertain. Germline CDR1 reads GTSNPN; CDR2 reads SVGIG (reference sequence). V was trimmed by 1 base and J by 0 bases, leaving 12 bases between them. The CDR3 contains 15 residues. CDR3 bases: TGTGCCTGGAGTGGCAAAGGGAGAGCTAACTATGGCTACACCTTC. This sequence encodes CAWSGKGRANYGYTF.

The V gene is TRBV7-2, the J gene TRBJ2-7, with TRBD2 identical over 8 bases. Germline trimming cut 5 bases from V and 9 bases from J; bases unmatched to any gene: 15. The CDR3 consists of 15 residues. The germline V gene encodes CDR1 SGHTA and CDR2 FQGNSA. The CDR3 loop reads CASSPQLAGGVRQYF. CDR3 bases: TGTGCCAGCAGCCCCCAGCTAGCGGGCGGAGTCCGGCAGTACTTC.

This clonotype was found many times. This sequence joins TRBV5-6 and TRBJ1-4, with TRBD1 matching 10 bases. Germline CDR1 SGHDT, CDR2 YYEEEE. J lost 0 bases, V lost 0 bases, and 2 bases had no gene match. The CDR3 totals 17 residues. In nucleotides, the CDR3 is TGTGCCAGCAGCTTGGGACAGGGGGCGTCAACTAATGAAAAACTGTTTTTT. Its protein product is CASSLGQGASTNEKLFF.

Ten or more counts support this clonotype. This chain joins TRBV9 and TRBJ1-5; D is unresolved. This CDR3 is built from 15 residues. Germline CDR1 reads SGDLS; CDR2 reads YYNGEE. The V end lost 0 bases, the J end lost 4 bases, and 11 bases lay between the germline ends. The CDR3 coding sequence is TGTGCCAGCAGCGTAGGGCCGTCGTCAAATCAGCCCCAGCATTTT. It encodes CASSVGPSSNQPQHF.

This clonotype has ten or more counts. V is TRBV20-1 and J is TRBJ2-5; 15 bases are shared with TRBD2. The CDR3 sequence is 17 residues long. CDR1 and CDR2 from the germline V gene are DFQATT and SNEGSKA (reference sequence). J lost 2 bases, V lost 6 bases, and 10 bases had no gene match. The CDR3: CSAAPPGLAGGQETQYF. The CDR3 DNA reads as TGCAGTGCCGCCCCACCCGGACTAGCGGGGGGGCAAGAGACCCAGTACTTC.

In its sample, this clonotype was seen many times. V gene TRBV11-2 combines with J gene TRBJ2-1; 12 nucleotides line up with TRBD2. V was pared by 5 bases and J by 1 base, with 15 bases of the junction left unmatched. The CDR3 extends over 20 amino acids. The germline gives CDR1 SGHAT, CDR2 FQNNGV. CDR3 in DNA: TGTGCCAGCAGCCAGCCCGAGGCCCTAGCGGGGGGGAATTCCTACAATGAGCAGTTCTTC. The encoded protein is CASSQPEALAGGNSYNEQFF. The variable domain in full, with the rest retrieved from reference TRBV11-2 and TRBJ2-1, is EAGVAQSPRYKIIEKRQSVAFWCNPISGHATLYWYQQILGQGPKLLIQFQNNGVVDDSQLPKDRFSAERLKGVDSTLKIQPAKLEDSAVYLCASSQPEALAGGNSYNEQFFGPGTRLTVL.

This clonotype was counted many times. The rearrangement uses TRBV4-3 and TRBJ2-3, with 9 bases fitting TRBD2. J was trimmed by 6 bases and V by 0 bases; bases with no gene match: 7. The V gene's germline CDR1 is LGHNA and CDR2 YSLEER. This CDR3 comprises 16 residues. The CDR3 is CASSQESRGGPDTQYF. The DNA for the CDR3 is TGCGCCAGCAGCCAAGAATCGCGGGGGGGCCCCGATACGCAGTATTTT.